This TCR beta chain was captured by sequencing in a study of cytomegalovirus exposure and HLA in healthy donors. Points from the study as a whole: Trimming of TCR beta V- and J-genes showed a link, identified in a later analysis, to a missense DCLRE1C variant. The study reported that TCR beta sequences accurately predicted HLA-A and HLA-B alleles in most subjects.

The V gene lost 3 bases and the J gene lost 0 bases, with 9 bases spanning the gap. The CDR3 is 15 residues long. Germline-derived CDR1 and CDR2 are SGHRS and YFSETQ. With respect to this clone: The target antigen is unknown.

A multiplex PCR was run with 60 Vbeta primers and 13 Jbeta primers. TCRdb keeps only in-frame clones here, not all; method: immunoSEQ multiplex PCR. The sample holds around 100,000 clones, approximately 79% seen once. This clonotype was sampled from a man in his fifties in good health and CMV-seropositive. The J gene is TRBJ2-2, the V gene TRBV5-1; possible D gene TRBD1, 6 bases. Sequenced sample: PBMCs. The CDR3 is CASSSGQTNTGELFF. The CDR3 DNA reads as TGCGCCAGCAGCTCGGGACAAACGAACACCGGGGAGCTGTTTTTT. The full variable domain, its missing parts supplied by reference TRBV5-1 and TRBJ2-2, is KAGVTQTPRYLIKTRGQQVTLSCSPISGHRSVSWYQQTPGQGLQFLFEYFSETQRNKGNFPGRFSGRQFSNSRSEMNVSTLELGDSALYLCASSSGQTNTGELFFGEGSRLTVL.